This T cell receptor (beta chain) is drawn from a study of cytomegalovirus exposure and HLA in healthy donors. Whole-study findings and limits: Researchers had no immune exposure information except CMV serostatus available.

With regard to this clone: The antigen is unknown.

Germline V lookup: CDR1 SEHNR, CDR2 FQNEAQ (reference sequence). Trimming removed 6 bases from V and 5 bases from J, with 30 bases in between. The CDR3 consists of 19 residues. The PCR was carried out with 60 Vbeta primers and 13 Jbeta primers. Here immunoSEQ multiplex PCR was the method, and the copy in TCRdb shows in-frame clones only, minus some. The sample consists of about 92,000 clones, roughly four fifths of them appearing once. The clonotype comes from a woman younger than 35 in good health and CMV-seropositive. Sequenced: PBMCs. V is TRBV7-9 and J is TRBJ2-3; a weak D match, TRBD2 (6 bases). The CDR3 is CASSSLLALLQGSGDTQYF. Here the CDR3 DNA reads TGTGCCAGCAGTTCTCTACTAGCACTCTTGCAAGGATCGGGAGATACGCAGTATTTT.